This TCR beta chain is drawn from a study of naive and memory T cell subsets. Findings and limits, study-wide: Each distinct alpha or beta sequence counts as one clonotype. Possibly reflecting memory cells re-expressing CD45RA, a few larger clonotypes occurred in naive repertoires, especially CD8. Findings for naive and memory subsets could not be checked against ground truth.

Concerning this clonotype: Its antigen is currently unknown.

An equimolar mix of two oligonucleotides served as the beta constant-region primer for TRBC1 and TRBC2. Nested alpha and beta constant-region primers with the SP2 primer drove four PCR rounds on ligated cDNA. Ligation attached a single-stranded oligonucleotide with a 12-nucleotide UMI and the SP2 primer to the cDNA 3' end. MiXCR, applied by TCRdb to the UMI-ligation and nested PCR reads, yields one record per CDR3 protein. The sample includes about 140,000 distinct CDR3 sequences, approximately 20% of them seen just once. The TCR originated in a human donor in good health. Sequenced sample: naive CD8+ T cells from blood.

This chain's CDR3 is CASLGTGGGQPQHF. The CDR3 DNA reads TGTGCCAGCCTAGGGACAGGGGGCGGTCAGCCCCAGCATTTT. The chain couples TRBV19 to TRBJ1-5; 12 bases match TRBD1. The germline V gene encodes CDR1 LNHDA and CDR2 SQIVND (reference sequence). CDR3 size: 14 residues. The junction had 6 bases not matched to a gene; V was cut back by 9 bases and J by 6 bases.